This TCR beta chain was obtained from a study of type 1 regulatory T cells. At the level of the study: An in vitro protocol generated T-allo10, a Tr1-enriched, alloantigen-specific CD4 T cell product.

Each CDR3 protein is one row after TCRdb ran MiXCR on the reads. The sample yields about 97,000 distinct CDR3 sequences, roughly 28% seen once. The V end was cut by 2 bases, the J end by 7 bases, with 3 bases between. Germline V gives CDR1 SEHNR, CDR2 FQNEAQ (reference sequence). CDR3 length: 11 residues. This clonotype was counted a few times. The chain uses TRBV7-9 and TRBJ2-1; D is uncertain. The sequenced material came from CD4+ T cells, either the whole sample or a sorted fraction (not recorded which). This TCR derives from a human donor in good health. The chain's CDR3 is CASSLQNEQFF. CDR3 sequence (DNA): TGTGCCAGCAGCTTACAGAATGAGCAGTTCTTC.